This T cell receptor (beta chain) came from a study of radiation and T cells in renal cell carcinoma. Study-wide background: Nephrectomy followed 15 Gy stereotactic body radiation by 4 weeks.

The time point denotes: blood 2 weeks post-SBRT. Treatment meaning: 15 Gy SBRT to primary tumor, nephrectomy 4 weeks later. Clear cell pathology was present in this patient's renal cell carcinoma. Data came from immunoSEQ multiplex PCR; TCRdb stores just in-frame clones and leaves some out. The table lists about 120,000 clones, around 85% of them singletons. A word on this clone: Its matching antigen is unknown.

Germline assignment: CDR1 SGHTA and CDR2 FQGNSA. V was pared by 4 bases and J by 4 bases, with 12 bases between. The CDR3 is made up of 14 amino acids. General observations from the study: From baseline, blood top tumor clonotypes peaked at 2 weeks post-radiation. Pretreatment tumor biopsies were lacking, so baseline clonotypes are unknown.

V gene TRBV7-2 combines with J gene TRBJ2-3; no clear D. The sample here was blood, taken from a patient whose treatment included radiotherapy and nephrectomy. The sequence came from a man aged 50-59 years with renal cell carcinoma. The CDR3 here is CASSWGGAADTQYF. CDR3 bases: TGTGCCAGCAGCTGGGGTGGCGCCGCAGATACGCAGTATTTT.